This T cell receptor (beta chain) emerged from a study of T cells after yellow fever vaccination. Germline V CDR1 and CDR2: SGHDT, YYEEEE. The CDR3 sequence is 15 residues long. Germline trimming cut 4 bases from V and 6 bases from J; bases unmatched to any gene: 6. General study findings and limits: Most clones from primary vaccination resurfaced after the booster (nearly 97% CD4, 88% CD8).

This clonotype has only a few counts. Its specificity is unknown. Each CDR3 protein is one row after TCRdb ran MiXCR on the 5' RACE reads. The data contain about 630,000 distinct CDR3 sequences, 12% of them singletons. The sequenced sample was PBMCs, obtained on the day of the yellow fever booster vaccination. The chain carries TRBV5-6 and TRBJ2-2; 10 nucleotides line up with TRBD2. The sequence was collected from a man in his thirties or forties who received the YFV17D yellow fever vaccine. CDR3 bases: TGTGCCAGCAGCCTAGCGGGAGATAGTGCCGGGGAGCTGTTTTTT. It yields the protein CASSLAGDSAGELFF.